Presented here are 25 T cell receptor beta chains from one specimen sequenced in a study of blood T cell repertoires in COVID-19. Generated by immunoSEQ multiplex PCR, the TCRdb table keeps only in-frame clones and is missing some. The repertoire includes 200,000 to 250,000 clones, 82% of them detected once, and 4.5% to 6% sits in the top ten. Sequenced: peripheral blood. All receptors derive from a woman at least 80 years old with active or convalescent COVID-19.

CDR3 sequence (DNA): TGTGCCACCAGTGACCCGACAGGGGGTGGTGAAAAACTGTTTTTT. This encodes CATSDPTGGGEKLFF. The chain combines TRBV24-1 with TRBJ1-4, with 9 bases aligning to TRBD1. The CDR3 sequence is 15 residues long. The ends lost 4 bases at V and 7 bases at J; junction bases unmatched: 6. Germline V gene lookup returns CDR1 KGHDR and CDR2 SFDVKD.

This clone showed up just a few times. Different DNA sequences within this sample yield the same CDR3. For the CDR3, the DNA is TGTGCCAGCAGCCCTTACTCTGGAAACACCATATATTTT. This encodes CASSPYSGNTIYF. The chain couples TRBV3-1 (or the pseudogene TRBV3-2) to TRBJ1-3; unclear D gene. CDR3 length: 13 residues. Germline V CDR1 and CDR2: LGHDT, YNNKEL (reference sequence). V gave up 4 bases and J gave up 0 bases, with 4 bases separating them.

A single count supports this clone. J is TRBJ2-1 and V is TRBV7-2; TRBD2 is a possible D gene (5 bases). Germline values: CDR1 SGHTA, CDR2 FQGNSA. V lost 8 bases and J 0 bases, leaving 8 bases between the germline ends. This CDR3 is built from 13 residues. The CDR3 reads CASSAASYNEQFF. CDR3 coding DNA: TGTGCCAGCTCAGCGGCCTCCTACAATGAGCAGTTCTTC.

The chain couples TRBV5-4 to TRBJ2-3; 15 nucleotides align to TRBD2. The CDR3 covers 16 residues. J gave up 10 bases and V 0 bases, and 6 bases lay outside the gene matches. CDR1 is SGHNT and CDR2 is YYREEE in the germline V gene (reference sequence). CDR3 in DNA: TGTGCCAGCAGCTTGGGTGGACTAGCGGGGGGGACCGCGCAGTATTTT. This encodes CASSLGGLAGGTAQYF.

This clone has just a few counts. The rearrangement uses TRBV6-1 and TRBJ2-3; 13 bases are a match to TRBD2. The CDR3 consists of 17 residues. Germline V gene data show CDR1 as MNHNS and CDR2 as SASEGT. V dropped 1 base and J dropped 2; count of bases not matched to a gene: 3. CDR3 region: CASSEVGLAGYTDTQYF. CDR3 sequence (DNA): TGTGCCAGCAGTGAAGTGGGACTAGCGGGATACACAGATACGCAGTATTTT.

J is TRBJ2-3 and V is TRBV24-1, with 14 positions matching TRBD2. From germline, CDR1 is KGHDR and CDR2 SFDVKD. The CDR3 contains 19 residues. With 5 bases clipped from V and 2 bases from J, the junction kept 11 bases outside the gene matches. This CDR3 is CATSASTSGRDGYTDTQYF. In nucleotides, the CDR3 is TGTGCCACCAGTGCCTCGACTAGCGGGAGGGATGGTTACACAGATACGCAGTATTTT.

The chain couples TRBV18 to TRBJ1-1; 7 positions agree with TRBD1. Trimming took 3 bases from V and 4 from J; bases not matched to a gene: 8. Germline V gene sequence: CDR1 KGHSH, CDR2 LQKENI. This CDR3 is 15 amino acids long. The DNA for the CDR3 is TGTGCCAGCTCACCCCTTGGGACAGAGGGCACTGAAGCTTTCTTT. Amino acid sequence: CASSPLGTEGTEAFF.

This rearrangement joins TRBV5-1 to TRBJ2-5; D call uncertain. Germline CDR1 SGHRS, CDR2 YFSETQ. V was trimmed by 0 bases and J by 1 base, leaving 7 bases between them. This CDR3 contains 14 residues. The CDR3 region is CASSLETVQETQYF. CDR3 bases: TGCGCCAGCAGCTTGGAAACAGTCCAAGAGACCCAGTACTTC.

This rearrangement joins TRBV27 to TRBJ2-7, with 9 bases aligning to TRBD1. The CDR3 runs 14 residues. The J segment lost 7 bases and the V segment lost 6 bases, leaving 10 bases of the junction unmatched. The germline V gene has CDR1 MNHEY and CDR2 SMNVEV (reference sequence). CDR3 nucleotides: TGTGCCAGCAGCCGGGACAGGGTCGTAGGGGAGCAGTACTTC. It yields the protein CASSRDRVVGEQYF.

The chain couples TRBV10-3 to TRBJ2-1; 12 positions agree with TRBD1. Germline CDR1 ENHRY, CDR2 SYGVKD. The ends lost 5 bases at V and 7 bases at J; junction bases unmatched: 9. The CDR3 covers 16 residues. CDR3 region: CAISTASGQGANEQFF. Here the CDR3 DNA reads TGTGCCATCAGTACCGCCTCGGGACAGGGGGCGAATGAGCAGTTCTTC.

This clone appeared a single time. The CDR3 loop reads CASSLEREQPQHF. CDR3 coding DNA: TGTGCCAGCAGCTTAGAACGGGAGCAGCCCCAGCATTTT. This chain uses TRBV7-9 with TRBJ1-5, with unresolved D. V gave up 1 base and J gave up 7 bases, with 8 bases separating them. The germline V gene encodes CDR1 SEHNR and CDR2 FQNEAQ (reference sequence). The CDR3 length is 13 residues.

V and J are TRBV29-1 and TRBJ1-1, with TRBD1 matching 7 bases. The CDR3 covers 14 residues. Germline V gene lookup returns CDR1 SQVTM and CDR2 ANQGSEA. The trim removed 7 bases at V and 1 base at J, leaving 9 bases unmatched. The CDR3 DNA sequence: TGCAGCGGGAGGACACAGGGGAGGAACACTGAAGCTTTCTTT. This translates into CSGRTQGRNTEAFF.

The chain couples TRBV2 to TRBJ1-2; possible D gene TRBD1, 6 bases. This CDR3 spans 15 amino acids. The germline V gene has CDR1 SNHLY and CDR2 FYNNEI. Trimming pared 2 bases from V and 4 bases from J, leaving 14 bases between. The CDR3: CASSEKSGGVYGYTF. For the CDR3, the DNA is TGTGCCAGCAGTGAAAAGTCGGGGGGCGTCTATGGCTACACCTTC. Complete variable domain (other parts from reference TRBV2 and TRBJ1-2): EPEVTQTPSHQVTQMGQEVILRCVPISNHLYFYWYRQILGQKVEFLVSFYNNEISEKSEIFDDQFSVERPDGSNFTLKIRSTKLEDSAMYFCASSEKSGGVYGYTFGSGTRLTVV.

The chain has TRBV7-9 and TRBJ2-7, with D maybe TRBD1 (6 bases). The ends were cut back, 3 bases at V and 2 bases at J, with 11 bases in the middle. This CDR3 has 14 amino acids. The germline CDR1 and CDR2 sequences are SEHNR and FQNEAQ (reference sequence). The CDR3 sequence is CASSFAGVPYEQYF. In nucleotides, the CDR3 is TGTGCCAGCAGCTTTGCAGGGGTCCCCTACGAGCAGTACTTC.

The chain has TRBV2 and TRBJ1-4, with D tentatively TRBD1 (5 bases). V was cut by 8 bases and J by 0 bases, with 13 bases left in between. The germline V gene encodes CDR1 SNHLY and CDR2 FYNNEI. This CDR3 comprises 15 residues. The CDR3 loop reads CASSWGDTTNEKLFF. The CDR3 DNA sequence: TGTGCCAGCTCATGGGGGGATACAACTAATGAAAAACTGTTTTTT.

V gene TRBV19 combines with J gene TRBJ2-1; a weak D match, TRBD2 (5 bases). The CDR3 totals 13 residues. The germline V and J ends were trimmed by 5 bases and 4 bases, with 9 bases remaining between them. The germline V gene encodes CDR1 LNHDA and CDR2 SQIVND (reference sequence). The CDR3 DNA reads TGTGCCAGTAGTCCGGGGTCTTACAATGAGCAGTTCTTC. Protein: CASSPGSYNEQFF.

Concerning this clone: A single base separates this from a much larger clone, so it may be a read error. The chain joins TRBV6-6 to TRBJ2-7; D ambiguous. Germline-derived CDR1 and CDR2 are MNHNY and SVGAGI (reference sequence). CDR3 length: 11 residues. Trimming took 3 bases from V and 3 from J, leaving 3 bases between them. The CDR3, as DNA: TGTGCCAGCAGTTATAACTACGAGCAGTACTTC. Residues: CASSYNYEQYF.

The V gene is TRBV25-1, the J gene TRBJ1-1; D might be TRBD1 (6 bases). Germline V gene data show CDR1 as MGHDK and CDR2 as SYGVNS. Trimming took 5 bases from V and 2 from J, leaving 9 bases between them. The CDR3 runs 13 residues. Written as DNA, the CDR3 is TGTGCCAGCAGTAGGGACACTAACACTGAAGCTTTCTTT. Protein: CASSRDTNTEAFF.

The rearrangement joins TRBV4-1 to TRBJ2-1, with 7 bases identical to TRBD2. CDR1 is MGHRA and CDR2 is YSYEKL in the germline V gene. Trimming took 0 bases from V and 3 from J; bases not matched to a gene: 11. This CDR3 region has 18 residues. The CDR3 sequence is CASSQDRSSGGIYNEQFF. The CDR3 nucleotides read TGCGCCAGCAGCCAAGATCGGTCTTCGGGAGGCATCTACAATGAGCAGTTCTTC.

The chain is built from TRBV6-2 or TRBV6-3 and TRBJ2-5; no definite D call. CDR3 length: 16 amino acids. Germline V gene lookup returns CDR1 MNHEY and CDR2 SVGEGT. The germline V and J ends were trimmed by 2 bases and 1 base, with 14 bases remaining between them. The CDR3 sequence is CASSYGQSIFQETQYF. CDR3 DNA sequence: TGTGCCAGCAGTTACGGGCAGTCCATCTTCCAAGAGACCCAGTACTTC.

This clone was detected only once. The CDR3 bases are TGCAGCGCCTCGGTGGGCAGATACAATGAGCAGTTCTTC. Translation gives CSASVGRYNEQFF. The chain recombines TRBV29-1 with TRBJ2-1, with D uncertain. From germline, CDR1 is SQVTM and CDR2 ANQGSEA. The CDR3 consists of 13 residues. The V gene lost 7 bases and the J gene lost 4 bases, with 14 bases spanning the gap.

This clone was observed once. The rearrangement links TRBV12-3 or TRBV12-4 to TRBJ1-1; D unclear. The CDR3 spans 13 residues. The ends were cut back, 3 bases at V and 3 bases at J, with 8 bases in the middle. In DNA form, the CDR3 reads TGTGCCAGCAGTTTGAGCAAGCACACTGAAGCTTTCTTT. It yields the protein CASSLSKHTEAFF.

J is TRBJ1-1 and V is TRBV19; maybe TRBD1 (5 bases). The CDR3 sequence is 13 residues long. CDR1 is LNHDA, CDR2 SQIVND, per germline (reference sequence). V lost 6 bases, J lost 4 bases, and 12 bases lay in between. The CDR3 DNA sequence: TGTGCCAGTAGCCTTGACAGATCCACTGAAGCTTTCTTT. Translated, it gives CASSLDRSTEAFF.

The gene calls are TRBV30 and TRBJ1-5, with a weak D call TRBD1 (5 bases). The V end was cut by 2 bases, the J end by 6 bases, with 14 bases between. The CDR3 consists of 14 residues. The germline CDR1 and CDR2 sequences are GTSNPN and SVGIG (reference sequence). CDR3 sequence reads: CAWSSQGGGQPQHF. CDR3 DNA sequence: TGTGCCTGGAGTAGCCAGGGCGGGGGTCAGCCCCAGCATTTT. The whole variable domain, remainder taken from reference TRBV30 and TRBJ1-5, is SQTIHQWPATLVQPVGSPLSLECTVEGTSNPNLYWYRQAAGRGLQLLFYSVGIGQISSEVPQNLSASRPQDRQFILSSKKLLLSDSGFYLCAWSSQGGGQPQHFGDGTRLSIL.

This rearrangement joins TRBV5-1 to TRBJ1-5; 8 bases align to TRBD1. Germline V lookup: CDR1 SGHRS, CDR2 YFSETQ. V was clipped by 5 bases and J by 0 bases; unmatched bases: 13. CDR3 length equals 18 residues. The CDR3 nucleotides read TGCGCCAGCAGATATGATGGACAGGGAGATTATAGCAATCAGCCCCAGCATTTT. Its protein product is CASRYDGQGDYSNQPQHF.